These 30 T cell receptor beta chains originate from one sample sequenced in a study of blood T cell repertoires in COVID-19. The table came from immunoSEQ multiplex PCR; TCRdb's copy has only in-frame clones and leaves some out. The data show some 90,000 clones, 85% to 95% seen once. Input material: peripheral blood. The receptors here all came from a woman aged 45-65 years in a cohort sampled during active COVID-19.

The chain recombines TRBV7-9 with TRBJ1-6, with 10 bases that match TRBD1. Germline loops: CDR1 SEHNR, CDR2 FQNEAQ (reference sequence). The CDR3 runs to 14 residues. V dropped 5 bases and J dropped 14; count of bases not matched to a gene: 9. CDR3 residues: CASSAPGQGLTLHF. Written as DNA, the CDR3 is TGTGCCAGCAGCGCGCCGGGACAGGGGCTAACCCTCCACTTT.

CDR3 in DNA: TGTGCCAGTAGCCTAAGCCCGCTGAGGTATGGCTACACCTTC. It encodes CASSLSPLRYGYTF. The rearrangement links TRBV19 to TRBJ1-2; D gene ambiguous. CDR3 length equals 14 residues. In germline, CDR1 is LNHDA, CDR2 SQIVND (reference sequence). V lost 6 bases and J lost 5, with 16 bases in between.

The gene calls are TRBV18 and TRBJ1-3; weak D call: TRBD1 (6 bases). Between the trimmed V and J ends, which lost 5 bases and 0 bases, there was a span of 17 bases. This CDR3 contains 17 residues. Germline V lookup: CDR1 KGHSH, CDR2 LQKENI. CDR3 protein: CASSLRGGTNSGNTIYF. The CDR3 DNA reads TGTGCCAGCTCATTACGAGGGGGTACCAACTCTGGAAACACCATATATTTT.

The chain recombines TRBV2 with TRBJ2-7, with D perhaps TRBD1 (6 bases). The CDR3 runs to 13 residues. Trimming pared 8 bases from V and 2 bases from J, leaving 13 bases between. Germline V gene data show CDR1 as SNHLY and CDR2 as FYNNEI. The CDR3 DNA reads TGTGCCAGCGGTTTCGGGACACCCTACGAGCAGTACTTC. Its translation is CASGFGTPYEQYF.

The chain couples TRBV3-1 (or the pseudogene TRBV3-2) to TRBJ2-1; D call uncertain. This CDR3 has 14 residues. Germline V CDR1 and CDR2: LGHDT, YNNKEL (reference sequence). V was cut by 2 bases and J by 1 base, with 6 bases left in between. Written as DNA, the CDR3 is TGTGCCAGCAGCCAATTTACTTCCTACAATGAGCAGTTCTTC. This codes for CASSQFTSYNEQFF.

The chain has TRBV28 and TRBJ2-5; 11 bases fit TRBD2. The V segment lost 4 bases and the J segment 2 bases; nucleotides outside the gene matches: 6. The germline V gene encodes CDR1 MDHEN and CDR2 SYDVKM. The CDR3 is 16 residues long. CDR3 residues: CASSWGTSGAQETQYF. In nucleotides, the CDR3 is TGTGCCAGCAGTTGGGGGACTAGCGGCGCGCAAGAGACCCAGTACTTC. The full variable domain, with the rest looked up from reference TRBV28 and TRBJ2-5, is DVKVTQSSRYLVKRTGEKVFLECVQDMDHENMFWYRQDPGLGLRLIYFSYDVKMKEKGDIPEGYSVSREKKERFSLILESASTNQTSMYLCASSWGTSGAQETQYFGPGTRLLVL.

The V call is TRBV15, the J call TRBJ2-6; D not certain. CDR3 length: 16 residues. Trimming removed 5 bases from V and 0 bases from J, with 11 bases in between. Looked up from germline, CDR1 is LNHNV and CDR2 is YYDKDF (reference sequence). Here the CDR3 DNA reads TGTGCCACCAGCGGGCAGGTCCTCTCTGGGGCCAACGTCCTGACTTTC. Its translation: CATSGQVLSGANVLTF.

The J gene is TRBJ2-4, the V gene TRBV15, with TRBD1 matching 7 bases. Unmatched junction bases numbered 7, after V lost 3 bases and J lost 2 bases. CDR1 LNHNV and CDR2 YYDKDF come from the germline V gene (reference sequence). CDR3 size: 16 residues. CDR3 in DNA: TGTGCCACCAGCAGGGGCGGACAGGATACCAAAAACATTCAGTACTTC. This sequence encodes CATSRGGQDTKNIQYF.

The rearrangement links TRBV6-5 to TRBJ2-2; possible D gene TRBD2, 6 bases. The V gene lost 8 bases and the J gene lost 0 bases, with 10 bases spanning the gap. The germline gives CDR1 MNHEY, CDR2 SVGAGI. The CDR3 length is 14 residues. CDR3 amino acids: CASWLAANTGELFF. The CDR3 coding sequence is TGTGCCAGCTGGTTAGCGGCGAACACCGGGGAGCTGTTTTTT.

This rearrangement joins TRBV7-9 to TRBJ1-4, with TRBD1 identical over 9 bases. Germline assignment: CDR1 SEHNR and CDR2 FQNEAQ (reference sequence). The trim removed 5 bases at V and 6 bases at J, leaving 7 bases unmatched. The CDR3 is 15 amino acids. The CDR3 coding sequence is TGTGCCAGCAGCCCCGGAGACAGGGGGGATGAAAAACTGTTTTTT. Translating gives CASSPGDRGDEKLFF.

This chain links TRBV6-5 with TRBJ1-5, with 9 bases lining up with TRBD1. Trimming cost V 6 bases and J 2 bases; bases outside gene matches: 2. The CDR3 runs to 14 residues. Germline CDR1 MNHEY, CDR2 SVGAGI. As DNA, the CDR3 is TGTGCCAGCAGACGGACAGGGGGCAATCAGCCCCAGCATTTT. Residues: CASRRTGGNQPQHF.

The chain joins TRBV18 to TRBJ1-1; D not resolved. Trimming stripped 3 bases from V and 4 bases from J, with 12 bases between. The CDR3 sequence is 14 residues long. Germline CDR1 is KGHSH and CDR2 is LQKENI. CDR3 sequence reads: CASSPYPGGTEAFF. The CDR3 DNA follows: TGTGCCAGCTCACCTTACCCCGGAGGCACTGAAGCTTTCTTT.

The chain has TRBV19 and TRBJ2-2; D perhaps matches TRBD1 (6 bases). The CDR3 totals 15 residues. Germline V gene sequence: CDR1 LNHDA, CDR2 SQIVND (reference sequence). Trimming shortened V by 9 bases and J by 5 bases, and 19 bases separated the two germline ends. CDR3 nucleotide sequence: TGTGCCAGCAAGGTAGAACAGGGCCGGACCGGGGAGCTGTTTTTT. Protein product: CASKVEQGRTGELFF. Complete variable domain (other parts from reference TRBV19 and TRBJ2-2): DGGITQSPKYLFRKEGQNVTLSCEQNLNHDAMYWYRQDPGQGLRLIYYSQIVNDFQKGDIAEGYSVSREKKESFPLTVTSAQKNPTAFYLCASKVEQGRTGELFFGEGSRLTVL.

The chain recombines TRBV7-9 with TRBJ1-2; D may be TRBD1 (6 bases). The CDR3 has 11 residues. Germline V gene sequence: CDR1 SEHNR, CDR2 FQNEAQ (reference sequence). V shed 5 bases and J shed 8 bases, with 9 bases lying between them. The chain's CDR3 is CASSRTEGYTF. CDR3 DNA: TGTGCCAGCAGCCGGACAGAAGGCTACACCTTC.

This chain connects TRBV5-1 to TRBJ2-3; tentative D call: TRBD2 (5 bases). Germline assignment: CDR1 SGHRS and CDR2 YFSETQ. The CDR3 is 16 residues long. V lost 0 bases to trimming and J lost 0 bases, with 11 bases between them. The CDR3 protein is CASSLAASTSTDTQYF. As DNA, the CDR3 is TGCGCCAGCAGCTTGGCCGCTAGCACCAGCACAGATACGCAGTATTTT.

This chain uses TRBV16 with TRBJ1-1; 12 nucleotides agree with TRBD1. CDR3 size: 18 residues. V gave up 1 base and J gave up 5 bases; unmatched junction bases: 11. Germline lookup yields CDR1 KGHSY and CDR2 FQNENV. CDR3 bases: TGTGCCAGCAGCCAATTTACCGGGACAGGGGGCTTTTATACTGAAGCTTTCTTT. Its translation: CASSQFTGTGGFYTEAFF.

The chain employs TRBV19 and TRBJ1-2; D gene unclear. This CDR3 has 13 residues. The germline V gene has CDR1 LNHDA and CDR2 SQIVND (reference sequence). The V end lost 6 bases, the J end lost 3 bases, and 11 bases lay between the germline ends. The CDR3 DNA is TGTGCCAGTAGATTACCGGGAGACTATGGCTACACCTTC. Protein sequence: CASRLPGDYGYTF.

The V and J genes are TRBV14 and TRBJ1-4; D gene ambiguous. Germline CDR1 SGHDN, CDR2 FVKESK. The CDR3 is 12 residues long. Trimming left V 3 bases short and J 8 bases short, with 7 bases between. CDR3 DNA sequence: TGTGCCAGCAGCCACTCGAGAGAAAAACTGTTTTTT. It yields the protein CASSHSREKLFF. Drawing the rest from reference TRBV14 and TRBJ1-4, the complete variable domain is EAGVTQFPSHSVIEKGQTVTLRCDPISGHDNLYWYRRVMGKEIKFLLHFVKESKQDESGMPNNRFLAERTGGTYSTLKVQPAELEDSGVYFCASSHSREKLFFGSGTQLSVL.

This clone appeared a few times. The rearrangement uses TRBV19 and TRBJ2-3; the match to TRBD2 covers 13 bases. V was pared by 4 bases and J by 5 bases, with 15 bases of the junction left unmatched. The germline V gene has CDR1 LNHDA and CDR2 SQIVND (reference sequence). The CDR3 has 19 residues. Here the CDR3 reads CASSRKSPGLAGALDTQYF. DNA for the CDR3: TGTGCCAGTAGTAGAAAAAGTCCTGGACTAGCGGGGGCCCTAGATACGCAGTATTTT.

The V call is TRBV5-4, the J call TRBJ1-6, with D perhaps TRBD1 (5 bases). Germline V gene lookup returns CDR1 SGHNT and CDR2 YYREEE (reference sequence). The CDR3 contains 15 residues. Trimming left V 3 bases short and J 4 bases short, with 11 bases between. This chain's CDR3 is CASSWGGTYNSPLHF. The CDR3 coding sequence is TGTGCCAGCAGCTGGGGAGGGACTTATAATTCACCCCTCCACTTT. Drawing the rest from reference TRBV5-4 and TRBJ1-6, the complete variable domain is ETGVTQSPTHLIKTRGQQVTLRCSSQSGHNTVSWYQQALGQGPQFIFQYYREEENGRGNFPPRFSGLQFPNYSSELNVNALELDDSALYLCASSWGGTYNSPLHFGNGTRLTVT.

The chain uses TRBV4-1 and TRBJ1-2; TRBD1 aligns across 7 bases. Germline V gene data show CDR1 as MGHRA and CDR2 as YSYEKL. CDR3 length: 16 residues. The ends lost 3 bases at V and 0 bases at J; junction bases unmatched: 7. The CDR3 nucleotides read TGCGCCAGCAGCCAGGTCCCGGGACAGACTAACTATGGCTACACCTTC. Translation: CASSQVPGQTNYGYTF.

This chain joins TRBV28 and TRBJ2-4, with a possible D match to TRBD1 (5 bases). In germline, CDR1 is MDHEN, CDR2 SYDVKM. The CDR3 has 13 amino acids. V was trimmed by 2 bases and J by 8 bases, leaving 10 bases between them. The CDR3 loop reads CASSLGRVDIQYF. The CDR3, as DNA: TGTGCCAGCAGTTTAGGCAGGGTGGACATTCAGTACTTC.

The chain combines TRBV10-3 with TRBJ1-2, with D uncertain. This CDR3 has 12 amino acids. V was shortened by 2 bases and J by 6 bases, with 7 bases between the two germline ends. The germline gives CDR1 ENHRY, CDR2 SYGVKD. CDR3 in DNA: TGTGCCATCAGTGAGCAACCGGATGGCTACACCTTC. This encodes CAISEQPDGYTF.

This chain links TRBV24-1 with TRBJ2-1; 7 bases agree with TRBD1. Germline values: CDR1 KGHDR, CDR2 SFDVKD. This CDR3 has 13 residues. The ends lost 4 bases at V and 8 bases at J; junction bases unmatched: 4. The CDR3 region is CATSDPGQYEQFF. In DNA form, the CDR3 reads TGTGCCACCAGTGACCCGGGACAGTATGAGCAGTTCTTC.

The rearrangement uses TRBV5-1 and TRBJ1-2, with TRBD1 as a possible D gene (5 bases). V was trimmed by 3 bases and J by 13 bases, leaving 16 bases between them. Germline values: CDR1 SGHRS, CDR2 YFSETQ. CDR3 length equals 12 residues. CDR3 sequence (DNA): TGCGCCAGCAGCTCGCCAGGGAAGTCGATCACCTTC. Its translation is CASSSPGKSITF.

The rearrangement links TRBV3-1 (or the pseudogene TRBV3-2) to TRBJ1-1; D is unclear. V lost 4 bases to trimming and J lost 0 bases, with 9 bases between them. The CDR3 runs 14 residues. From germline, CDR1 is LGHDT and CDR2 YNNKEL (reference sequence). The CDR3 nucleotides are TGTGCCAGCAGCCCGTCGGGGTTGAACACTGAAGCTTTCTTT. Translation: CASSPSGLNTEAFF.

The chain carries TRBV7-9 and TRBJ2-7; TRBD2 agrees at 12 bases. This CDR3 comprises 15 residues. Germline loops: CDR1 SEHNR, CDR2 FQNEAQ (reference sequence). V shed 6 bases and J 2 bases; nucleotides not matched to a gene: 5. The CDR3, as DNA: TGTGCCAGCAGGGGTACTAGCGGGAGGACCTACGAGCAGTACTTC. This sequence encodes CASRGTSGRTYEQYF.

The count of this clone is one. The rearrangement uses TRBV3-1 (or the pseudogene TRBV3-2) and TRBJ2-3; weak D call: TRBD2 (6 bases). This CDR3 is 12 amino acids long. The germline CDR1 and CDR2 sequences are LGHDT and YNNKEL (reference sequence). With 5 bases removed from V and 6 bases from J, the gap between germline ends came to 9 bases. CDR3 coding DNA: TGTGCCAGCAGCTGGGCGGGGGATACGCAGTATTTT. Amino acids: CASSWAGDTQYF.

The chain is built from TRBV5-4 and TRBJ2-1, with 9 bases matching TRBD2. V trimming: 7 bases; J trimming: 4 bases; junction bases outside the gene matches: 9. The CDR3 is made up of 15 amino acids. Germline V gene data show CDR1 as SGHNT and CDR2 as YYREEE (reference sequence). In DNA, the CDR3 is TGTGCCAGCCGCCCACTAGCGGGTACTTACAATGAGCAGTTCTTC. Protein product: CASRPLAGTYNEQFF.

The V and J genes are TRBV11-1 and TRBJ1-2, with D perhaps matching TRBD1 (6 bases). Germline loops: CDR1 SGHAT, CDR2 FQDESV (reference sequence). Trimming removed 1 base from V and 7 bases from J, with 10 bases in between. CDR3 size: 13 residues. CDR3 sequence (DNA): TGTGCCAGCAGCTTAGGGACAGTCGGTGGCTACACCTTC. As protein: CASSLGTVGGYTF. Based on the CDR3 plus reference TRBV11-1 and TRBJ1-2, the full variable domain is EAEVAQSPRYKITEKSQAVAFWCDPISGHATLYWYRQILGQGPELLVQFQDESVVDDSQLPKDRFSAERLKGVDSTLKIQPAELGDSAMYLCASSLGTVGGYTFGSGTRLTVV.